The 23 T cell receptor beta chains in this list originate from one sample, sequenced in a study of beta chain features in type 1 diabetes. The sequenced template was cDNA made from the entire isolated RNA. The table came from immunoSEQ multiplex PCR; TCRdb's copy has only in-frame clones and leaves some out. The sample holds 900,000 or so clones, 15% to 20% seen once. The sequencing sample was made of naive CD4+ T cells from blood. The receptors here all came from a woman between 18 and 29 years old in good health.

This chain uses TRBV15 with TRBJ2-7, with 8 bases identical to TRBD1. The CDR3 extends over 15 amino acids. CDR1 is LNHNV, CDR2 YYDKDF, per germline (reference sequence). With V trimmed by 5 bases and J by 0 bases, 6 bases remained unmatched. The CDR3 nucleotides read TGTGCCACCAGCGCCGCCGGACAGGGCTCCTACGAGCAGTACTTC. This gives the protein CATSAAGQGSYEQYF.

The chain employs TRBV11-1 and TRBJ2-1; D remains ambiguous. This CDR3 has 12 residues. The germline V gene encodes CDR1 SGHAT and CDR2 FQDESV (reference sequence). Trimming shortened V by 7 bases and J by 7 bases, and 11 bases separated the two germline ends. The CDR3 loop reads CASTSYRNEQFF. The CDR3 DNA reads TGTGCCAGCACCTCGTATAGGAATGAGCAGTTCTTC.

The rearrangement joins TRBV28 to TRBJ2-7; maybe TRBD1 (5 bases). The CDR3 extends over 19 amino acids. V was cut by 7 bases and J by 0 bases, with 28 bases left in between. Per the germline V gene, CDR1 is MDHEN and CDR2 is SYDVKM. The CDR3 loop is CASTGMGRVLRWDSYEQYF. CDR3 in DNA: TGTGCCAGCACCGGAATGGGGCGCGTTCTCCGGTGGGACTCCTACGAGCAGTACTTC.

The chain has TRBV5-1 and TRBJ2-2; 8 bases map to TRBD2. The CDR3 has 14 residues. The germline CDR1 and CDR2 sequences are SGHRS and YFSETQ. Germline trimming cut 6 bases from V and 4 bases from J; bases unmatched to any gene: 5. The CDR3 nucleotides are TGCGCCAGCAACGGACTAGCCACCACCGGGGAGCTGTTTTTT. Translating gives CASNGLATTGELFF.

This chain links TRBV28 with TRBJ2-3, with D possibly TRBD1 on 5 matching bases. The CDR3 is 15 residues long. Germline V gene lookup returns CDR1 MDHEN and CDR2 SYDVKM. V gave up 3 bases and J gave up 2 bases, with 12 bases separating them. The CDR3 loop reads CASSFRGSATDTQYF. CDR3 DNA sequence: TGTGCCAGCAGTTTTAGGGGCTCCGCCACAGATACGCAGTATTTT.

This clone turned up a few times. V gene TRBV15 combines with J gene TRBJ2-7, with TRBD2 matching over 9 bases. Looked up from germline, CDR1 is LNHNV and CDR2 is YYDKDF (reference sequence). The CDR3 extends over 14 amino acids. The junction had 5 bases not matched to a gene; V was cut back by 6 bases and J by 2 bases. This CDR3 reads CATRSGTSTYEQYF. CDR3 DNA: TGTGCCACCAGGTCCGGGACTAGCACCTACGAGCAGTACTTC. Variable domain in full (rest from reference TRBV15 and TRBJ2-7): DAMVIQNPRYQVTQFGKPVTLSCSQTLNHNVMYWYQQKSSQAPKLLFHYYDKDFNNEADTPDNFQSRRPNTSFCFLDIRSPGLGDTAMYLCATRSGTSTYEQYFGPGTRLTVT.

The chain recombines TRBV15 with TRBJ1-5; D not resolved. The CDR3 covers 15 residues. Trimming removed 0 bases from V and 3 bases from J, with 9 bases in between. The germline V gene has CDR1 LNHNV and CDR2 YYDKDF (reference sequence). This chain's CDR3 is CATSRDLGANQPQHF. The CDR3, as DNA: TGTGCCACCAGCAGAGATCTGGGCGCCAATCAGCCCCAGCATTTT.

This chain connects TRBV7-9 to TRBJ2-1; the match to TRBD2 covers 14 bases. The V gene end was trimmed by 5 bases and the J gene end by 6 bases; junction bases not matched to a gene: 9. This CDR3 spans 17 amino acids. Germline-derived CDR1 and CDR2 are SEHNR and FQNEAQ (reference sequence). CDR3 bases: TGTGCCAGCAGCATACTTCCGGGACTAGCGGGGGTCAATGAGCAGTTCTTC. Protein sequence: CASSILPGLAGVNEQFF.

Notes on this clone: The sample carries other DNA sequences with the same CDR3. This chain connects TRBV6-5 to TRBJ1-2; possible D gene TRBD1, 5 bases. This CDR3 region has 13 residues. Trimming removed 6 bases from V and 2 bases from J, with 10 bases in between. Germline CDR1 and CDR2: MNHEY and SVGAGI. CDR3 coding DNA: TGTGCCAGCAGACTTACAGGAAACTATGGCTACACCTTC. The encoded protein is CASRLTGNYGYTF.

The chain combines TRBV28 with TRBJ2-6; 9 nucleotides align to TRBD1. The trim removed 1 base at V and 0 bases at J, leaving 7 bases unmatched. Germline V gives CDR1 MDHEN, CDR2 SYDVKM. The CDR3 totals 19 residues. The CDR3 loop reads CASSLFSGTGPSGANVLTF. The CDR3 DNA follows: TGTGCCAGCAGTTTATTCTCCGGGACAGGGCCCTCTGGGGCCAACGTCCTGACTTTC.

This clone has more than one count but fewer than ten. The J gene is TRBJ2-1, the V gene TRBV9; D is undetermined. This CDR3 region has 15 residues. The germline V gene encodes CDR1 SGDLS and CDR2 YYNGEE. The ends were cut back, 0 bases at V and 1 base at J, with 8 bases in the middle. The CDR3 DNA reads TGTGCCAGCAGCGTAGCTCCCGTATCCTACAATGAGCAGTTCTTC. As protein: CASSVAPVSYNEQFF. Full variable domain (outside the CDR3, taken from reference TRBV9 and TRBJ2-1): DSGVTQTPKHLITATGQRVTLRCSPRSGDLSVYWYQQSLDQGLQFLIQYYNGEERAKGNILERFSAQQFPDLHSELNLSSLELGDSALYFCASSVAPVSYNEQFFGPGTRLTVL.

V is TRBV7-3 and J is TRBJ2-3, with D perhaps TRBD1 (5 bases). Trimming took off 8 bases at V and 4 bases at J, with 16 bases between the two ends. The CDR3 covers 14 residues. Germline CDR1 SGHTA, CDR2 FQGTGA. CDR3 protein: CASGSGQRPDTQYF. The DNA for the CDR3 is TGTGCCAGCGGTTCAGGACAAAGACCAGATACGCAGTATTTT.

This clone was observed a handful of times. The CDR3 protein is CASSHRAAGELFF. The CDR3 nucleotides read TGTGCCAGCAGCCACAGGGCAGCCGGGGAGCTGTTTTTT. The chain combines TRBV9 with TRBJ2-2; D may be TRBD1 (6 bases). This CDR3 has 13 amino acids. Per the germline V gene, CDR1 is SGDLS and CDR2 is YYNGEE. V was clipped by 4 bases and J by 6 bases, with 10 bases between them.

V gene TRBV28 combines with J gene TRBJ1-2; D gene uncertain. V was pared by 3 bases and J by 0 bases, with 8 bases between. The germline CDR1 and CDR2 sequences are MDHEN and SYDVKM. The CDR3 runs to 14 residues. CDR3 protein: CASSLGGANYGYTF. DNA of the CDR3: TGTGCCAGCAGTTTGGGCGGCGCTAACTATGGCTACACCTTC.

The sample holds a few counts of this clone. V gene TRBV28 combines with J gene TRBJ1-4; TRBD1 is a possible D gene (5 bases). There are 15 residues in the CDR3. Germline V lookup: CDR1 MDHEN, CDR2 SYDVKM. V shed 5 bases and J shed 5 bases, with 15 bases lying between them. The CDR3 loop is CASSSPGIGNEKLFF. The CDR3 DNA reads as TGTGCCAGCAGTAGTCCAGGGATAGGGAATGAAAAACTGTTTTTT.

The V gene is TRBV21-1, the J gene TRBJ2-7; the D call of TRBD1 is as the table states it, not checked on the DNA. TRBV21-1 is termed a pseudogene. CDR3 length equals 18 residues. CDR3 in DNA: TGTGCCAGCAGCAAATGGTCAGGGGAAGAACTAAACTCCTACGAGCAGTACTTC. Protein sequence: CASSKWSGEELNSYEQYF.

The CDR3 DNA follows: TGTGCCAGCAGTTTGGACACCAGCAATCAGCCCCAGCATTTT. Protein: CASSLDTSNQPQHF. V is TRBV28 and J is TRBJ1-5, with D maybe TRBD1 (5 bases). CDR3 size: 14 residues. V was cut by 3 bases and J by 1 base, with 7 bases left in between. From germline, CDR1 is MDHEN and CDR2 SYDVKM.

The chain has TRBV27 and TRBJ2-2; D may correspond to TRBD1 or TRBD2 (5 bases each). Germline CDR1 is MNHEY and CDR2 is SMNVEV (reference sequence). The CDR3 is 15 residues long. Trimming left V 6 bases short and J 9 bases short, with 20 bases between. The chain's CDR3 is CASRPGGTGRRELFF. CDR3 bases: TGTGCCAGCAGACCTGGGGGTACGGGCCGGAGGGAGCTGTTTTTT.

A single count supports this clone. The rearrangement joins TRBV5-1 to TRBJ2-5, with a tentative D call TRBD2 (5 bases). CDR3 length equals 15 residues. The germline V gene has CDR1 SGHRS and CDR2 YFSETQ. V was cut by 4 bases and J by 0 bases, with 13 bases left in between. The CDR3 nucleotides are TGCGCCAGCAGCCCGGGGAGCCAGTACCAAGAGACCCAGTACTTC. Its translation: CASSPGSQYQETQYF.

This sequence joins TRBV6-6 and TRBJ1-5; the D is unclear. V was trimmed by 0 bases and J by 3 bases, leaving 12 bases between them. From germline, CDR1 is MNHNY and CDR2 SVGAGI (reference sequence). The CDR3 is made up of 16 amino acids. As DNA, the CDR3 is TGTGCCAGCAGTTACTCGAGGGTTAGCCTCAATCAGCCCCAGCATTTT. This encodes CASSYSRVSLNQPQHF.

The chain carries TRBV13 and TRBJ1-1, with D tentatively TRBD1 (5 bases). The CDR3 sequence is 16 residues long. Germline values: CDR1 PRHDT, CDR2 FYEKMQ (reference sequence). V shed 3 bases and J shed 4 bases, with 18 bases lying between them. The CDR3 loop is CASSFRGNLGGTEAFF. The CDR3 coding sequence is TGTGCCAGCAGCTTCCGTGGGAATCTTGGGGGCACTGAAGCTTTCTTT.

The chain has TRBV18 and TRBJ2-7, with 7 bases identical to TRBD1. In germline, CDR1 is KGHSH, CDR2 LQKENI. V was clipped by 0 bases and J by 1 base; unmatched bases: 6. The CDR3 is made up of 16 amino acids. The CDR3 DNA sequence: TGTGCCAGCTCACCACCTTGGGCAGGGGGTTCCTACGAGCAGTACTTC. Protein sequence: CASSPPWAGGSYEQYF.

This clone showed up just a few times. The chain has TRBV10-3 and TRBJ2-7, with 12 bases that match TRBD2. Per germline, CDR1 ENHRY and CDR2 SYGVKD. The V and J ends lost 10 bases and 3 bases, in that order; junction bases with no gene match: 7. This CDR3 has 14 amino acids. CDR3 DNA sequence: TGTGCCACCTACCCGGGACTAGCGGGCTACGAGCAGTACTTC. This gives the protein CATYPGLAGYEQYF.